This T cell receptor (beta chain) was identified in a study of identifying expanded T cells in peripheral blood. Findings and limits, study-wide: Clone count variance between approximately two-week samples rose with total template count. Technical replicates showed about 1.1 changed clones; roughly two weeks roughly 16; four weeks 19.

Data came from immunoSEQ multiplex PCR; TCRdb stores just in-frame clones and leaves some out. The repertoire includes 45,000 to 65,000 clones, less than 85% of them detected once, and 14% sits in the top ten. Germline values: CDR1 SGHTA, CDR2 FQGNSA. Trimming stripped 2 bases from V and 12 bases from J, with 26 bases between. The CDR3 totals 17 residues. No infections or other immune events were documented during collection. Details on this clone: Its antigen is currently unknown.

The sequence was obtained from a person aged 18 to 70 in good health. Sequences were obtained from blood. The chain has TRBV7-2 and TRBJ2-1; TRBD1 or TRBD2 may be the D gene (6 bases each). The CDR3 spells CASSLPRGPRLARAQFF. In DNA form, the CDR3 reads TGTGCCAGCAGCTTACCACGGGGGCCTCGGTTGGCGCGGGCGCAGTTCTTC.